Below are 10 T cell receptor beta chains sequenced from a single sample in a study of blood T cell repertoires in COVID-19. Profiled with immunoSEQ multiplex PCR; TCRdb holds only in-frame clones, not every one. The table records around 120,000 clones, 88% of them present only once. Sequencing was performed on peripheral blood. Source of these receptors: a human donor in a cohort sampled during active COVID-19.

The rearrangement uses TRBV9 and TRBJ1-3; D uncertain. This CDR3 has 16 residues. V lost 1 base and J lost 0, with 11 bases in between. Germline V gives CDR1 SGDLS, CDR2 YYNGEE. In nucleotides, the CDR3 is TGTGCCAGCAGCGTAACGGGATTACACTCTGGAAACACCATATATTTT. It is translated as CASSVTGLHSGNTIYF.

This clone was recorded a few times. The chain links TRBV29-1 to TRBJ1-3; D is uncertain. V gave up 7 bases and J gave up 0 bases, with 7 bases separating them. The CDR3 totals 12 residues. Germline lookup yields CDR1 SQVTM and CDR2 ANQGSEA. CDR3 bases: TGCAGCGGAGTGATCTCTGGAAACACCATATATTTT. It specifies CSGVISGNTIYF.

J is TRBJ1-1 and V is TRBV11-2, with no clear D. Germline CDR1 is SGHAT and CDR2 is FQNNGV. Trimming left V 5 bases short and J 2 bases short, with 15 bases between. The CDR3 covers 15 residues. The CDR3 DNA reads TGTGCCAGCAGCCCCTCAGCGATCCCTAACACTGAAGCTTTCTTT. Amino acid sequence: CASSPSAIPNTEAFF.

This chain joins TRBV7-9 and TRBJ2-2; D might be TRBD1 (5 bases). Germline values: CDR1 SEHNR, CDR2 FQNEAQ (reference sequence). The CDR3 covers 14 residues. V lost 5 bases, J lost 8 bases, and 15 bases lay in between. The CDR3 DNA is TGTGCCAGCAGCCCCCTCGGACAACGAGGGGAGCTGTTTTTT. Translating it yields CASSPLGQRGELFF.

The CDR3 here is CASSPARGPDTQYF. CDR3 nucleotides: TGTGCCAGCAGCCCAGCCAGGGGCCCAGATACGCAGTATTTT. The chain recombines TRBV7-6 with TRBJ2-3, with a tentative D call TRBD1 (6 bases). The CDR3 has 14 amino acids. Trimming pared 5 bases from V and 4 bases from J, leaving 13 bases between. Germline lookup yields CDR1 SGHVS and CDR2 FNYEAQ.

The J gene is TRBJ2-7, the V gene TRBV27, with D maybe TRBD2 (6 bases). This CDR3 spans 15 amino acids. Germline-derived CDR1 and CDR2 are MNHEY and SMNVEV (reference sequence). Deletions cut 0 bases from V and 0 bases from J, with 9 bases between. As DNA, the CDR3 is TGTGCCAGCAGTTTATCAGGAGGGCCCTCCTACGAGCAGTACTTC. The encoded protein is CASSLSGGPSYEQYF.

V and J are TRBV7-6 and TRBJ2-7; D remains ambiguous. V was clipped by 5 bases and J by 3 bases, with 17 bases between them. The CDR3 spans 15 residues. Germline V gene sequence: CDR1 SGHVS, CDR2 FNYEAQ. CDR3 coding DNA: TGTGCCAGCAGCCCCCCCGCCTGCAGTTTCTACGAGCAGTACTTC. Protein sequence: CASSPPACSFYEQYF.

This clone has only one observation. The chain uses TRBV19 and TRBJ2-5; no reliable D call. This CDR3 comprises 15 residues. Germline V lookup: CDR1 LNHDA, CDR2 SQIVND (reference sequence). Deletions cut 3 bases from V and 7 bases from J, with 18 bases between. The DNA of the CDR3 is TGTGCCAGTAGTATCGGAGTAGGCGGTGAAAGGACCCAGTACTTC. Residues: CASSIGVGGERTQYF.

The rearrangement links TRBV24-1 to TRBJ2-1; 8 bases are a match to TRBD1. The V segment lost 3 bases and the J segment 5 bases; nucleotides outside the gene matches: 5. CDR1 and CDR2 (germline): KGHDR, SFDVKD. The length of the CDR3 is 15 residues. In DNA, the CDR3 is TGTGCCACCAGTGATCCAAGACAGGGGAACAATGAGCAGTTCTTC. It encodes CATSDPRQGNNEQFF.

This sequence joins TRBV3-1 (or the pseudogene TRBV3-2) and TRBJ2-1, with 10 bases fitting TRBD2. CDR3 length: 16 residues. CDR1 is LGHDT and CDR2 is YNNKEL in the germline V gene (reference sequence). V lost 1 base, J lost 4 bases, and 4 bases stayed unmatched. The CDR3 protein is CASSQAGLAEYNEQFF. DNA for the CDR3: TGTGCCAGCAGCCAAGCAGGACTAGCGGAGTACAATGAGCAGTTCTTC.